The 20 T cell receptor beta chains presented below share a single source sample, sequenced in a study of blood T cell repertoires in COVID-19. Sequencing was performed with immunoSEQ multiplex PCR; in TCRdb, only in-frame clones are kept and a portion is missing. This table has about 180,000 clones, about 86% appearing once. Sequencing was carried out using peripheral blood. The receptors derive from a woman aged 25 to 45 with active or convalescent COVID-19.

The genes are TRBV19 and TRBJ1-1; a weak D match, TRBD1 (5 bases). CDR1 is LNHDA and CDR2 is SQIVND in the germline V gene (reference sequence). The CDR3 is made up of 12 amino acids. V lost 5 bases and J 5 bases, leaving 9 bases between the germline ends. CDR3 loop: CASSWGVTEAFF. CDR3 nucleotides: TGTGCCAGTAGTTGGGGGGTAACTGAAGCTTTCTTT.

This clone has more than one count but fewer than ten. V is TRBV11-2 and J is TRBJ1-4; perhaps TRBD1 as D (5 bases). Trimming removed 0 bases from V and 10 bases from J, with 12 bases in between. Germline V gene lookup returns CDR1 SGHAT and CDR2 FQNNGV. CDR3 length equals 14 residues. For the CDR3, the DNA is TGTGCCAGCAGCTTAGATAGGGACTCCGGAAAACTGTTTTTT. Its protein is CASSLDRDSGKLFF.

V and J are TRBV18 and TRBJ1-1; TRBD1 matches 8 bases. After removal of 5 bases from V and 1 base from J, the junction contained 3 bases not matched to a gene. From germline, CDR1 is KGHSH and CDR2 LQKENI. The CDR3 has 14 residues. CDR3 nucleotides: TGTGCCAGCTCATCGACAGGGGCGAACACTGAAGCTTTCTTT. It is translated as CASSSTGANTEAFF. The entire variable domain, with the rest obtained from reference TRBV18 and TRBJ1-1, is as follows: NAGVMQNPRHLVRRRGQEARLRCSPMKGHSHVYWYRQLPEEGLKFMVYLQKENIIDESGMPKERFSAEFPKEGPSILRIQQVVRGDSAAYFCASSSTGANTEAFFGQGTRLTVV.

The rearrangement uses TRBV13 and TRBJ2-2; D perhaps matches TRBD2 (6 bases). Trimming left V 5 bases short and J 6 bases short, with 7 bases between. Germline V gives CDR1 PRHDT, CDR2 FYEKMQ (reference sequence). The CDR3 has 12 residues. Here the CDR3 DNA reads TGTGCCAGCAGCCGGGGGTCCGGGGAGCTGTTTTTT. This codes for CASSRGSGELFF.

DNA of the CDR3: TGTGCCAGTTCGAACATCGGGGGGACTGAAGCTTTCTTT. This encodes CASSNIGGTEAFF. V usage is TRBV19 and J usage is TRBJ1-1; D perhaps matches TRBD1 (5 bases). Germline lookup yields CDR1 LNHDA and CDR2 SQIVND (reference sequence). The CDR3 contains 13 residues. Trimming cost V 8 bases and J 5 bases, with 15 bases left between them.

The chain carries TRBV6-5 and TRBJ1-1; 8 bases match TRBD1. The CDR3 runs 13 residues. V was clipped by 7 bases and J by 4 bases; unmatched bases: 5. Germline CDR1 and CDR2: MNHEY and SVGAGI. The CDR3: CASIGQGGTEAFF. CDR3 sequence (DNA): TGTGCCAGCATAGGACAGGGTGGCACTGAAGCTTTCTTT.

CDR3 sequence (DNA): TGTGCCAGCAGCTTTCAACAGGGGAGGGGCTACACCTTC. Its protein product is CASSFQQGRGYTF. The gene calls are TRBV11-2 and TRBJ1-2; 7 bases match TRBD1. Per the germline V gene, CDR1 is SGHAT and CDR2 is FQNNGV. Germline trimming cut 3 bases from V and 8 bases from J; bases unmatched to any gene: 6. The CDR3 is 13 amino acids.

The rearrangement links TRBV15 to TRBJ1-2; TRBD1 aligns across 10 bases. Germline CDR1 is LNHNV and CDR2 is YYDKDF (reference sequence). The CDR3 runs 16 residues. The V and J ends lost 1 base and 4 bases, in that order; junction bases with no gene match: 6. CDR3: CATSRGGTGEAYGYTF. CDR3 bases: TGTGCCACCAGCAGAGGGGGGACAGGGGAGGCCTATGGCTACACCTTC.

This rearrangement joins TRBV5-1 to TRBJ1-2; unclear D gene. The CDR3 has 16 amino acids. Per germline, CDR1 SGHRS and CDR2 YFSETQ. Trimming cost V 4 bases and J 3 bases, with 19 bases left between them. This CDR3 reads CASSHGELLTDYGYTF. CDR3 nucleotides: TGCGCCAGCAGCCACGGGGAACTCTTAACGGACTATGGCTACACCTTC.

This chain connects TRBV7-9 to TRBJ2-5; possibly TRBD1 for D (6 bases). Trimming cost V 1 base and J 5 bases, with 14 bases left between them. The CDR3 is 15 residues long. Germline-derived CDR1 and CDR2 are SEHNR and FQNEAQ (reference sequence). The CDR3 DNA reads as TGTGCCAGCAGCTTAGTTCGTCAGGGGACGGAGACCCAGTACTTC. It specifies CASSLVRQGTETQYF.

This clone showed up just a few times. The DNA of the CDR3 is TGTGCCAGTAGTAAGAATGGAGGGAGCAATCAGCCCCAGCATTTT. This sequence encodes CASSKNGGSNQPQHF. The rearrangement uses TRBV19 and TRBJ1-5; D is unresolved. CDR1 and CDR2 (germline): LNHDA, SQIVND (reference sequence). V lost 4 bases to trimming and J lost 1 base, with 11 bases between them. There are 15 residues in the CDR3.

The genes are TRBV18 and TRBJ1-5; 7 bases agree with TRBD1. J was trimmed by 10 bases and V by 3 bases; bases with no gene match: 15. This CDR3 has 16 residues. The germline gives CDR1 KGHSH, CDR2 LQKENI. CDR3 bases: TGTGCCAGCTCACCCAACGGACAGGTCCCCTTAGGACCCCAGCATTTT. This encodes CASSPNGQVPLGPQHF.

This clone was picked up one time. The genes are TRBV7-9 and TRBJ1-6; 7 nucleotides match TRBD1. The CDR3 spans 16 residues. J gave up 2 bases and V 3 bases, and 4 bases lay outside the gene matches. From germline, CDR1 is SEHNR and CDR2 FQNEAQ (reference sequence). The DNA of the CDR3 is TGTGCCAGCAGCTTCTGGACAGGCCCCTATAATTCACCCCTCCACTTT. This sequence encodes CASSFWTGPYNSPLHF.

The table lists this clone with a few counts. The rearrangement links TRBV7-2 to TRBJ1-5; no clear D gene. CDR3 size: 16 residues. Germline assignment: CDR1 SGHTA and CDR2 FQGNSA. Deletions cut 5 bases from V and 5 bases from J, with 19 bases between. CDR3 nucleotide sequence: TGTGCCAGCAGCAACTTATGGGCCCATGGTCATCAGCCCCAGCATTTT. Amino acids: CASSNLWAHGHQPQHF.

This chain uses TRBV7-2 with TRBJ2-1, with TRBD1 matching over 7 bases. The germline CDR1 and CDR2 sequences are SGHTA and FQGNSA. V lost 5 bases and J lost 3; bases outside the gene matches: 7. CDR3 length equals 15 residues. In DNA form, the CDR3 reads TGTGCCAGCAGCCTCGGGACAGTCCTCTACAATGAGCAGTTCTTC. Translated, it gives CASSLGTVLYNEQFF.

The genes are TRBV6-5 and TRBJ2-3, with 8 positions matching TRBD2. V dropped 2 bases and J dropped 4; count of bases not matched to a gene: 8. Looked up from germline, CDR1 is MNHEY and CDR2 is SVGAGI. The CDR3 has 16 amino acids. This chain's CDR3 is CASSYPTAGRADTQYF. CDR3 nucleotide sequence: TGTGCCAGCAGTTACCCCACGGCCGGGAGGGCAGATACGCAGTATTTT.

This clone was detected once. This chain joins TRBV18 and TRBJ2-7, with 11 nucleotides matching TRBD1. The V and J ends lost 1 base and 3 bases, in that order; junction bases with no gene match: 5. The CDR3 spans 16 residues. Looked up from germline, CDR1 is KGHSH and CDR2 is LQKENI. CDR3 bases: TGTGCCAGCTCACCACGCCGGACAGGGGGCGGCTACGAGCAGTACTTC. It codes for CASSPRRTGGGYEQYF.

The rearrangement uses TRBV15 and TRBJ2-3; D not certain. The CDR3 spans 14 residues. Trimming stripped 1 base from V and 0 bases from J, with 5 bases between. The germline V gene encodes CDR1 LNHNV and CDR2 YYDKDF (reference sequence). This chain's CDR3 is CATSRGPSTDTQYF. The CDR3 DNA follows: TGTGCCACCAGCAGAGGGCCTAGCACAGATACGCAGTATTTT. Combining the CDR3 with reference TRBV15 and TRBJ2-3 gives the whole variable domain DAMVIQNPRYQVTQFGKPVTLSCSQTLNHNVMYWYQQKSSQAPKLLFHYYDKDFNNEADTPDNFQSRRPNTSFCFLDIRSPGLGDTAMYLCATSRGPSTDTQYFGPGTRLTVL.

This chain uses TRBV9 with TRBJ1-6; no clear D gene. Germline CDR1 is SGDLS and CDR2 is YYNGEE. The CDR3 contains 17 residues. V lost 0 bases and J lost 9, with 19 bases in between. DNA of the CDR3: TGTGCCAGCAGCGTAGAACCGTCGGGGAGGTTGGGTTCACCCCTCCACTTT. It yields the protein CASSVEPSGRLGSPLHF. Based on the CDR3 plus reference TRBV9 and TRBJ1-6, the full variable domain is DSGVTQTPKHLITATGQRVTLRCSPRSGDLSVYWYQQSLDQGLQFLIQYYNGEERAKGNILERFSAQQFPDLHSELNLSSLELGDSALYFCASSVEPSGRLGSPLHFGNGTRLTVT.

This clone was recorded once. V usage is TRBV5-4 and J usage is TRBJ2-7, with TRBD2 identical over 10 bases. Germline loops: CDR1 SGHNT, CDR2 YYREEE (reference sequence). J lost 0 bases, V lost 2 bases, and 2 bases had no gene match. The CDR3 is 15 residues long. The CDR3: CASSFLAGGSYEQYF. For the CDR3, the DNA is TGTGCCAGCAGCTTCTTAGCGGGAGGCTCCTACGAGCAGTACTTC. The full variable domain, completed using reference TRBV5-4 and TRBJ2-7, is ETGVTQSPTHLIKTRGQQVTLRCSSQSGHNTVSWYQQALGQGPQFIFQYYREEENGRGNFPPRFSGLQFPNYSSELNVNALELDDSALYLCASSFLAGGSYEQYFGPGTRLTVT.